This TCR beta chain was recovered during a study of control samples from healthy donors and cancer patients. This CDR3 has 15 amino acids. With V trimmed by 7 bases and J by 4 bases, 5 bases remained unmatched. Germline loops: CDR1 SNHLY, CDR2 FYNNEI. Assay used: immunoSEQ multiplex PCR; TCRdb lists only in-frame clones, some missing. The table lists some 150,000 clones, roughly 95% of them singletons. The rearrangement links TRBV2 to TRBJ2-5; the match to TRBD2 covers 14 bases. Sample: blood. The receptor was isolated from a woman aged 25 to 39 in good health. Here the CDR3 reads CASKIGLAGGETQYF. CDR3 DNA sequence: TGTGCCAGCAAGATCGGACTAGCGGGAGGAGAGACCCAGTACTTC. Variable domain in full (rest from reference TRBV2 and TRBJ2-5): EPEVTQTPSHQVTQMGQEVILRCVPISNHLYFYWYRQILGQKVEFLVSFYNNEISEKSEIFDDQFSVERPDGSNFTLKIRSTKLEDSAMYFCASKIGLAGGETQYFGPGTRLLVL.